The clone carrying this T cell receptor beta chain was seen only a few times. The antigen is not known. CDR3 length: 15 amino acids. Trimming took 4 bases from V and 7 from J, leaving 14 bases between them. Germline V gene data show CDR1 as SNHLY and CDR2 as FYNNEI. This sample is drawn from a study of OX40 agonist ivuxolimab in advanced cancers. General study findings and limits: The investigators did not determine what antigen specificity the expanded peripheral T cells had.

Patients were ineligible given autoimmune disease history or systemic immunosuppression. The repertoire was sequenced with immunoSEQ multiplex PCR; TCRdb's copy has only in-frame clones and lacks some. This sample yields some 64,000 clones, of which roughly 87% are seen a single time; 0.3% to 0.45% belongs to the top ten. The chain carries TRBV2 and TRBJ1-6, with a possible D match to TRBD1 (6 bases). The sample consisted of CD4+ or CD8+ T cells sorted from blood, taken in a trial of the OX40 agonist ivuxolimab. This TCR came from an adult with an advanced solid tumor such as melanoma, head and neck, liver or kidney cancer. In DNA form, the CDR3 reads TGTGCCAGCAGTGGCCGGGGGCTTGGGAATTCACCCCTCCACTTT. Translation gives CASSGRGLGNSPLHF.